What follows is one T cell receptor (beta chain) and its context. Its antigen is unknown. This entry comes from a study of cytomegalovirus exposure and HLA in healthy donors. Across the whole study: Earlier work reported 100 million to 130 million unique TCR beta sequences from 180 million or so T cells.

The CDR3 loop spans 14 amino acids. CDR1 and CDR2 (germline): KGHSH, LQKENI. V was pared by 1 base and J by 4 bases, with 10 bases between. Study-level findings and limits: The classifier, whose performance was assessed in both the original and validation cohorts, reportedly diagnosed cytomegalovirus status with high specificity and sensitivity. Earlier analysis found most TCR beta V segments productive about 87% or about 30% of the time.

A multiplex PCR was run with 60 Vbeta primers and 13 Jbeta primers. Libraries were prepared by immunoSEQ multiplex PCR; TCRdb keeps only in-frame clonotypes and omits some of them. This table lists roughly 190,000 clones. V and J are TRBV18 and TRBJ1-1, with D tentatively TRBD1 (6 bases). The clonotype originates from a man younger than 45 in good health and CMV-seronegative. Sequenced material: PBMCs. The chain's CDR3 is CASSPQGVRTEAFF. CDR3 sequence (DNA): TGTGCCAGCTCACCACAGGGGGTCCGCACTGAAGCTTTCTTT.